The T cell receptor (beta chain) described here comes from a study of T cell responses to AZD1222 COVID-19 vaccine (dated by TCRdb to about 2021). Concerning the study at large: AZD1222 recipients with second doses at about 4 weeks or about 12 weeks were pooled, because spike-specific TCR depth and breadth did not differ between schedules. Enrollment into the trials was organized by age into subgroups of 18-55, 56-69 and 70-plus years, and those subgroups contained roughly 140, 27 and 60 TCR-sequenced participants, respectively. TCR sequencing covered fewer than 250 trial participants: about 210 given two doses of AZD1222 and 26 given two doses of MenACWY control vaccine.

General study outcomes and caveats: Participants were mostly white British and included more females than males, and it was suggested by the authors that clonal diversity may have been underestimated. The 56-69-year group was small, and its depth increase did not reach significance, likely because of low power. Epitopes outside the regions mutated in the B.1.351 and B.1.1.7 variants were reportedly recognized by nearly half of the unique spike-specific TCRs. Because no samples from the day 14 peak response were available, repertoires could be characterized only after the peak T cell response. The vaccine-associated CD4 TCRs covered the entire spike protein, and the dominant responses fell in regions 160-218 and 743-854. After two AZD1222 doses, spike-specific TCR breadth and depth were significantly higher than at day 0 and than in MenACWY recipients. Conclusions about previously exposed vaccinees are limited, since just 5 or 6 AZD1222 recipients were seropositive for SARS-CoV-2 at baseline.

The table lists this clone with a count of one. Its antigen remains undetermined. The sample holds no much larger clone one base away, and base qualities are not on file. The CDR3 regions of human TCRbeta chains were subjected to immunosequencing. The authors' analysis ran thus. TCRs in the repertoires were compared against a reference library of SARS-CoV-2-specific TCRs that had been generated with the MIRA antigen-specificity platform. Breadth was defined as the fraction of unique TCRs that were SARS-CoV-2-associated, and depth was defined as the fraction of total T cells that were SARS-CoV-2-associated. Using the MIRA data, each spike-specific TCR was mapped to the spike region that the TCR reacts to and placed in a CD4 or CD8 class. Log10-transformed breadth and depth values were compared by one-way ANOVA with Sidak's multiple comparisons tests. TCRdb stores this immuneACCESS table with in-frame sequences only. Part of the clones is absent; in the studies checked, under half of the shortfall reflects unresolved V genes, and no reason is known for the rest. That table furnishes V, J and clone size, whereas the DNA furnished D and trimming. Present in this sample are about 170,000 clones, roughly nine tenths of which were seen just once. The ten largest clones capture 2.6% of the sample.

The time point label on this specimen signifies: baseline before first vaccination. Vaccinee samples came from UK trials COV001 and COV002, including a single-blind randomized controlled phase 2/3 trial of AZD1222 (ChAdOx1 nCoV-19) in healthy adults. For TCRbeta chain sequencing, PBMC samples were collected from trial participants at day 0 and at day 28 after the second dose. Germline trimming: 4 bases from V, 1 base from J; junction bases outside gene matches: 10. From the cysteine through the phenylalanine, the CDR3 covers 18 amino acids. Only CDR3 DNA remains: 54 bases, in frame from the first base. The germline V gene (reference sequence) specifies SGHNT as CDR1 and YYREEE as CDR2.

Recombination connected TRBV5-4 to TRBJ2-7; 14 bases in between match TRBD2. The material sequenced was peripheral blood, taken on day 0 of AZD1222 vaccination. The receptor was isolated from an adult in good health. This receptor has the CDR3 CASSPRGLAGVSSYEQYF. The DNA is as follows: TGTGCCAGCAGCCCTAGGGGACTAGCGGGAGTTAGTTCCTACGAGCAGTACTTC. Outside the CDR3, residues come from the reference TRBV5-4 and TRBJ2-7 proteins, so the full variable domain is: ETGVTQSPTHLIKTRGQQVTLRCSSQSGHNTVSWYQQALGQGPQFIFQYYREEENGRGNFPPRFSGLQFPNYSSELNVNALELDDSALYLCASSPRGLAGVSSYEQYFGPGTRLTVT.